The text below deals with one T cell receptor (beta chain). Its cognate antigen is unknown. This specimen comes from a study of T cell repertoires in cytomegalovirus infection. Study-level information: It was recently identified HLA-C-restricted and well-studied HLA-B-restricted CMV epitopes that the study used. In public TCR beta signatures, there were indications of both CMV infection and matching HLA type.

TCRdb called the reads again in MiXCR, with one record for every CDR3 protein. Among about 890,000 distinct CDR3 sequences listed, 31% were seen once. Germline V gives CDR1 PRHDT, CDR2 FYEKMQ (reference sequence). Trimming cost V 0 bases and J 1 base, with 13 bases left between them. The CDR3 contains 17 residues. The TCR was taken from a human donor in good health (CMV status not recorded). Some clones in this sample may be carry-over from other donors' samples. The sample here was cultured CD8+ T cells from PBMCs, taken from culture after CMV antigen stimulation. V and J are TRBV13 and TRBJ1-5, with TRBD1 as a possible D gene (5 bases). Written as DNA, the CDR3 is TGTGCCAGCAGCTTAGGCCGGGGGGTACGGAGCAATCAGCCCCAGCATTTT. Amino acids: CASSLGRGVRSNQPQHF.